This entry lists 29 T cell receptor beta chains sequenced from one sample in a study of T-cell memory formation after mild COVID-19. One entry per CDR3 protein results from TCRdb running MiXCR on the 5' RACE reads. Of around 450,000 distinct CDR3 sequences in the sample, around 20% were seen once. The material sequenced was PBMCs or a T cell subset sorted from them (not recorded which). The receptor source for this set is an adult woman who had mild COVID-19 (a few samples of this study predate the infection). Cell type and time point are not known.

The chain combines TRBV7-2 with TRBJ2-3; perhaps TRBD1 as D (6 bases). V lost 2 bases and J 3 bases, leaving 15 bases between the germline ends. This CDR3 has 16 residues. Looked up from germline, CDR1 is SGHTA and CDR2 is FQGNSA. The CDR3 here is CASSLLLIQGTDTQYF. As DNA, the CDR3 is TGTGCCAGCAGCTTACTTCTAATCCAGGGGACAGATACGCAGTATTTT.

This clonotype was counted many times. The J gene is TRBJ2-5, the V gene TRBV5-6, with D possibly TRBD2 on 6 matching bases. V was cut by 0 bases and J by 2 bases, with 14 bases left in between. The CDR3 has 16 residues. CDR1 SGHDT and CDR2 YYEEEE come from the germline V gene. CDR3 amino acids: CASSLALALGQETQYF. The CDR3 DNA sequence: TGTGCCAGCAGCTTGGCACTAGCACTCGGTCAAGAGACCCAGTACTTC.

This clonotype was recorded a few times. The rearrangement links TRBV4-1 to TRBJ2-3; no clear D gene. This CDR3 has 16 residues. CDR1 and CDR2 (germline): MGHRA, YSYEKL. The V end lost 0 bases, the J end lost 0 bases, and 10 bases lay between the germline ends. CDR3 nucleotides: TGCGCCAGCAGCCAAGAAGATTGGCCCAGCACAGATACGCAGTATTTT. As protein: CASSQEDWPSTDTQYF.

This chain uses TRBV7-9 with TRBJ2-5; 10 nucleotides line up with TRBD2. Germline assignment: CDR1 SEHNR and CDR2 FQNEAQ (reference sequence). Trimming removed 3 bases from V and 0 bases from J; junction bases left unmatched: 7. CDR3 length: 17 amino acids. CDR3 residues: CASSFPGTSVYQETQYF. In nucleotides, the CDR3 is TGTGCCAGCAGCTTCCCCGGGACTAGCGTGTACCAAGAGACCCAGTACTTC.

The chain combines TRBV5-6 with TRBJ2-3, with TRBD2 matching 7 bases. The J segment lost 2 bases and the V segment lost 4 bases, leaving 10 bases of the junction unmatched. The length of the CDR3 is 16 residues. From germline, CDR1 is SGHDT and CDR2 YYEEEE. CDR3: CASSRGGAFYTDTQYF. The DNA of the CDR3 is TGTGCCAGCAGCCGGGGAGGGGCCTTCTACACAGATACGCAGTATTTT.

The chain employs TRBV7-2 and TRBJ2-5; 15 bases match TRBD2. Looked up from germline, CDR1 is SGHTA and CDR2 is FQGNSA. Trimming cost V 1 base and J 5 bases; bases outside gene matches: 2. The CDR3 loop spans 16 amino acids. DNA of the CDR3: TGTGCCAGCAGCTTAGTAGGGACTAGCGGGAGGGAGACCCAGTACTTC. It is translated as CASSLVGTSGRETQYF.

This clonotype came up a few times. The chain is built from TRBV29-1 and TRBJ2-7, with D possibly matching TRBD2 (6 bases). V dropped 4 bases and J dropped 3 bases, with 7 bases sitting between them. Germline V lookup: CDR1 SQVTM, CDR2 ANQGSEA. The CDR3 covers 11 residues. The CDR3 protein is CSVGTNYEQYF. The CDR3, as DNA: TGCAGCGTTGGGACTAACTACGAGCAGTACTTC.

The rearrangement joins TRBV5-1 to TRBJ2-7, with 10 bases fitting TRBD1. Germline loops: CDR1 SGHRS, CDR2 YFSETQ. The CDR3 totals 14 residues. The junction had 6 bases not matched to a gene; V was cut back by 4 bases and J by 5 bases. This CDR3 is CASSVGQGYHEQYF. For the CDR3, the DNA is TGCGCCAGCAGCGTGGGACAGGGGTACCACGAGCAGTACTTC.

This clonotype was seen a few times. The chain employs TRBV20-1 and TRBJ2-1; no definite D call. Trimming shortened V by 0 bases and J by 5 bases, and 11 bases separated the two germline ends. Germline values: CDR1 DFQATT, CDR2 SNEGSKA (reference sequence). The CDR3 has 14 residues. This CDR3 reads CSARDPRLDNEQFF. CDR3 in DNA: TGCAGTGCTAGAGATCCTAGGCTCGACAATGAGCAGTTCTTC.

The chain links TRBV30 to TRBJ2-6; D uncertain. V lost 2 bases and J 1 base, leaving 15 bases between the germline ends. CDR3 length equals 17 residues. Looked up from germline, CDR1 is GTSNPN and CDR2 is SVGIG (reference sequence). CDR3 protein: CAWSHYRLTSGANVLTF. Written as DNA, the CDR3 is TGTGCCTGGAGTCATTACAGACTGACATCTGGGGCCAACGTCCTGACTTTC.

The rearrangement links TRBV6-6 to TRBJ2-2, with D maybe TRBD2 (5 bases). Per germline, CDR1 MNHNY and CDR2 SVGAGI (reference sequence). V lost 5 bases, J lost 7 bases, and 14 bases lay in between. The CDR3 runs 14 residues. The CDR3 spells CASSALGEGGELFF. As DNA, the CDR3 is TGTGCCAGCAGTGCCCTAGGAGAGGGCGGGGAGCTGTTTTTT.

V is TRBV4-1 and J is TRBJ1-2; a possible D gene is TRBD1 (5 bases). Germline V gene lookup returns CDR1 MGHRA and CDR2 YSYEKL. CDR3 size: 16 residues. Deletions cut 0 bases from V and 4 bases from J, with 15 bases between. The CDR3 coding sequence is TGCGCCAGCAGCCAAGAGGTGTGGAGAGACAGCTATGGCTACACCTTC. Its protein is CASSQEVWRDSYGYTF.

This chain joins TRBV12-5 and TRBJ2-2; 8 bases line up with TRBD1. CDR1 is LGHNT and CDR2 is FRNRAP in the germline V gene. The CDR3 consists of 15 residues. After removal of 3 bases from V and 4 bases from J, the junction contained 4 bases not matched to a gene. The CDR3 DNA sequence: TGTGCTAGTGGTTTAGGAACAGGGGGCACCGGGGAGCTGTTTTTT. It yields the protein CASGLGTGGTGELFF.

The chain employs TRBV25-1 and TRBJ2-1, with 8 bases that match TRBD2. The CDR3 runs to 16 residues. Germline CDR1 MGHDK, CDR2 SYGVNS. The ends lost 1 base at V and 7 bases at J; junction bases unmatched: 9. CDR3 in amino acids: CASSESSGSKKNEQFF. In DNA form, the CDR3 reads TGTGCCAGCAGTGAATCGAGCGGGAGCAAGAAAAATGAGCAGTTCTTC. Full variable domain (rest looked up from reference TRBV25-1 and TRBJ2-1): EADIYQTPRYLVIGTGKKITLECSQTMGHDKMYWYQQDPGMELHLIHYSYGVNSTEKGDLSSESTVSRIRTEHFPLTLESARPSHTSQYLCASSESSGSKKNEQFFGPGTRLTVL.

J is TRBJ2-7 and V is TRBV20-1; D perhaps matches TRBD1 (6 bases). The CDR3 runs 12 residues. V lost 6 bases and J lost 3, with 12 bases in between. CDR1 is DFQATT, CDR2 SNEGSKA, per germline (reference sequence). The chain's CDR3 is CSAPGQSYEQYF. In DNA, the CDR3 is TGCAGTGCCCCAGGACAGAGCTACGAGCAGTACTTC.

This clonotype has a handful of counts. The chain is built from TRBV20-1 and TRBJ2-1, with 10 bases that match TRBD2. J was trimmed by 3 bases and V by 6 bases; bases with no gene match: 5. The CDR3 runs to 14 residues. Per the germline V gene, CDR1 is DFQATT and CDR2 is SNEGSKA (reference sequence). The CDR3 bases are TGCAGTGCATTCCTAGCGGGAGTCTACAATGAGCAGTTCTTC. Translated: CSAFLAGVYNEQFF.

This clonotype occurred a few times. V usage is TRBV4-1 and J usage is TRBJ2-7; 8 bases match TRBD1. In germline, CDR1 is MGHRA, CDR2 YSYEKL. V shed 1 base and J 6 bases; nucleotides not matched to a gene: 2. This CDR3 is built from 13 residues. Here the CDR3 DNA reads TGCGCCAGCAGCCAAGGACAGGGGTTCGAGCAGTACTTC. It translates to CASSQGQGFEQYF.

The V gene is TRBV6-6, the J gene TRBJ1-3; D is unresolved. Trimming pared 2 bases from V and 0 bases from J, leaving 5 bases between. This CDR3 contains 14 residues. Looked up from germline, CDR1 is MNHNY and CDR2 is SVGAGI (reference sequence). CDR3 bases: TGTGCCAGCAGTTACGGAAGCTCTGGAAACACCATATATTTT. Translation gives CASSYGSSGNTIYF.

The chain is built from TRBV7-2 and TRBJ2-6; D may correspond to TRBD1 or TRBD2 (6 bases each). Looked up from germline, CDR1 is SGHTA and CDR2 is FQGNSA. The V and J ends lost 0 bases and 4 bases respectively, with 7 bases between them. The CDR3 runs 15 residues. The CDR3 bases are TGTGCCAGCAGCTTAGCGGGGGGCGGGGCCAACGTCCTGACTTTC. It encodes CASSLAGGGANVLTF.

This clonotype was detected a few times. This chain links TRBV29-1 with TRBJ2-7; D is unresolved. Germline CDR1 and CDR2: SQVTM and ANQGSEA. V lost 3 bases and J 10 bases, leaving 13 bases between the germline ends. The CDR3 extends over 11 amino acids. The CDR3 loop reads CSVDGPKGQYF. The CDR3, as DNA: TGCAGCGTTGATGGGCCGAAAGGACAGTACTTC.

The rearrangement uses TRBV9 and TRBJ1-1; maybe TRBD1 (5 bases). The CDR3 extends over 12 amino acids. Trimming left V 4 bases short and J 11 bases short, with 15 bases between. Germline values: CDR1 SGDLS, CDR2 YYNGEE. CDR3 coding DNA: TGTGCCAGCAGCTCGACACAGGATATTGCTTTCTTT. It translates to CASSSTQDIAFF.

This clonotype was seen a few times. The DNA for the CDR3 is TGTGCCAGCAGACGAGGGACAGATCATCAGCCCCAGCATTTT. This sequence encodes CASRRGTDHQPQHF. V is TRBV27 and J is TRBJ1-5; 7 positions agree with TRBD1. The CDR3 is 14 residues long. The germline V gene has CDR1 MNHEY and CDR2 SMNVEV (reference sequence). V was pared by 6 bases and J by 5 bases, with 7 bases of the junction left unmatched.

The chain has TRBV3-1 and TRBJ2-7, with D possibly matching TRBD2 (7 bases). Trimming stripped 2 bases from V and 6 bases from J, with 20 bases between. The germline CDR1 and CDR2 sequences are LGHDT and YNNKEL (reference sequence). CDR3 size: 16 residues. CDR3 in amino acids: CASSQRGTGGLGEQYV. The CDR3 DNA reads as TGTGCCAGCAGCCAAAGGGGGACGGGGGGCTTGGGCGAGCAGTACGTC.

The chain employs TRBV4-1 and TRBJ1-2, with a tentative D call TRBD1 (5 bases). Deletions cut 1 base from V and 6 bases from J, with 21 bases between. This CDR3 comprises 17 residues. Per germline, CDR1 MGHRA and CDR2 YSYEKL. Here the CDR3 reads CASSQGRGLSGKDGYTF. CDR3 DNA: TGCGCCAGCAGCCAAGGTAGGGGACTCTCCGGAAAGGATGGCTACACCTTC.

This clonotype was detected only a few times. The rearrangement joins TRBV30 to TRBJ1-1; unclear D gene. Germline V gene sequence: CDR1 GTSNPN, CDR2 SVGIG (reference sequence). CDR3 size: 13 residues. The V end was cut by 0 bases, the J end by 4 bases, with 9 bases between. DNA for the CDR3: TGTGCCTGGAGTGTTGGTAAAGGCACTGAAGCTTTCTTT. It specifies CAWSVGKGTEAFF.

The rearrangement uses TRBV7-9 and TRBJ2-3, with D possibly matching TRBD2 (5 bases). This CDR3 spans 17 amino acids. V gave up 5 bases and J gave up 3 bases, with 21 bases separating them. Germline loops: CDR1 SEHNR, CDR2 FQNEAQ (reference sequence). CDR3 region: CASSLGVEDSRTDTQYF. The CDR3 DNA follows: TGTGCCAGCAGCCTGGGCGTAGAGGACTCTAGGACAGATACGCAGTATTTT. The full variable domain, rest sourced from reference TRBV7-9 and TRBJ2-3, is DTGVSQNPRHKITKRGQNVTFRCDPISEHNRLYWYRQTLGQGPEFLTYFQNEAQLEKSRLLSDRFSAERPKGSFSTLEIQRTEQGDSAMYLCASSLGVEDSRTDTQYFGPGTRLTVL.

The table lists this clonotype with a few counts. The chain employs TRBV2 and TRBJ2-5, with 7 bases aligning to TRBD1. The CDR3 is 14 amino acids. V was pared by 7 bases and J by 2 bases, with 7 bases of the junction left unmatched. Germline-derived CDR1 and CDR2 are SNHLY and FYNNEI. CDR3: CASTPRTGQETQYF. CDR3 DNA: TGTGCCAGCACCCCTCGGACAGGACAAGAGACCCAGTACTTC.

This clonotype was found a few times. The rearrangement joins TRBV12-3 or TRBV12-4 to TRBJ2-3; D gene ambiguous. V was shortened by 8 bases and J by 4 bases, with 16 bases between the two germline ends. The CDR3 extends over 14 amino acids. The CDR3 DNA reads as TGTGCCAGCCGTATCCCCCAGCACCCAGATACGCAGTATTTT. Encoded protein: CASRIPQHPDTQYF.

The chain is built from TRBV12-3 or TRBV12-4 and TRBJ2-3; no reliable D call. The CDR3 contains 11 residues. V dropped 6 bases and J dropped 8 bases, with 9 bases sitting between them. The CDR3 DNA follows: TGTGCCAGCAGCCCTGCAGGTACGCAGTATTTT. Its protein is CASSPAGTQYF.